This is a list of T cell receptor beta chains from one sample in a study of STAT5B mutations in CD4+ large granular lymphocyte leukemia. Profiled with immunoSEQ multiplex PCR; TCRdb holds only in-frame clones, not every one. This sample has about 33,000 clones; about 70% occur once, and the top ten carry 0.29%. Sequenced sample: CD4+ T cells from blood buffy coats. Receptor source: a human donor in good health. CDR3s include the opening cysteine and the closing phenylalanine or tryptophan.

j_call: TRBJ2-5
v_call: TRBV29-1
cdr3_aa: CSVAGGEETQYF

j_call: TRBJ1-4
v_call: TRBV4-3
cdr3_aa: CASSQEPGRNEKLFF

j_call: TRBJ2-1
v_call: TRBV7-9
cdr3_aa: CASISFAGSEGNEQFF

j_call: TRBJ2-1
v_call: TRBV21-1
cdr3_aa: CASSNPGLATGGGQFF

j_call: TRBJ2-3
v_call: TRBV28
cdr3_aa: CASRLNTDTQYF

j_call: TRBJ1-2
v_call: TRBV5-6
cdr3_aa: CASSVGQGTYGYTF

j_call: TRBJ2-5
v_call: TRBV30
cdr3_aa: CAWSVQSSEYQETQYF

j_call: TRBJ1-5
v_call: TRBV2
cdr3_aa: CASSDGTPTQLQHF

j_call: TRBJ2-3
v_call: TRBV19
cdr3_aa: CASSVGQQSTDTQYF

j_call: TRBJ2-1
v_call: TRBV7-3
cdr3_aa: CASSEGLAGIDEQFF

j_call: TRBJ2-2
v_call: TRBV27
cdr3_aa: CASSWGSGSYTGELFF

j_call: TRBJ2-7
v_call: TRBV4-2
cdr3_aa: CASSQVESNLYEQYF

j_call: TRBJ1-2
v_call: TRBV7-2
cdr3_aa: CASSLSPGAAYGYTF

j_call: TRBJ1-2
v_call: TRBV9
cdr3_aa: CASSPDLGPTSLGYTF

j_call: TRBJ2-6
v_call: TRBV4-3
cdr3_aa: CASSQVEGPGANVLTF

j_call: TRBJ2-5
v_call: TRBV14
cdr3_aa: CASSGPWATQYF

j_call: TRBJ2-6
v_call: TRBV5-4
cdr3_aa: CASSLPGSGANVLTF